Sequencing of this TCR beta chain was carried out in a study of beta chain features in type 1 diabetes. Every single donor gave one heparinised blood draw, and these averaged around 0.12 L. Cell sorting via CD45RO/CCR7/CD25/CD127/CD95/CD27 was performed to obtain CD4+ naive, central memory, regulatory and stem cell-like memory cells. Study results and limitations: Healthy donors had naive, central memory and Treg TCRB repertoires that appeared less similar than those seen among patients. cDNA sequencing could over-represent cells with high TCR expression.

Worth noting for this clone: Its matching antigen is unknown.

Unmatched junction bases numbered 4, after V lost 6 bases and J lost 6 bases. Germline-derived CDR1 and CDR2 are MNHEY and SVGAGI. The length of the CDR3 is 12 residues. Expressed TCRB transcripts were sequenced, since all the RNA that had been isolated was reverse transcribed. Clones were read by immunoSEQ multiplex PCR, and TCRdb kept only the in-frame ones, dropping some. The sample shows over 700,000 clones, about a sixth of them seen only once. This TCR was recovered from a woman between 18 and 29 years old in good health. What was sequenced was naive CD4+ T cells from blood. The V gene is TRBV6-5, the J gene TRBJ2-7; 8 nucleotides align to TRBD1. CDR3 loop: CASSRTGFEQYF. In DNA form, the CDR3 reads TGTGCCAGCAGCCGGACAGGGTTCGAGCAGTACTTC.